The T cell receptor beta chain under discussion was sequenced for a study of shared clonotypes between healthy human individuals. Study-wide results and limits: Among several donors, roughly 5% of naive CD4 clonotypes were found in common.

Here immunoSEQ multiplex PCR was the method, and the copy in TCRdb shows in-frame clones only, minus some. Of roughly 520,000 clones in the sample, roughly 95% are singletons; the top ten hold around 0.067%. Per germline, CDR1 MNHEY and CDR2 SMNVEV (reference sequence). The CDR3 consists of 15 residues. Trimming removed 8 bases from V and 2 bases from J; junction bases left unmatched: 6. Details on this clone: Antigen specificity is unknown.

The clonotype originates from a young woman in good health. The chain employs TRBV27 and TRBJ2-3; TRBD2 matches at 11 bases. Sample: naive CD4+ T cells sorted from blood. Stated subset: CD45RA+ positively selected. CDR3 in amino acids: CASGGLADLTDTQYF. CDR3 nucleotides: TGTGCCAGCGGGGGACTAGCGGACCTCACAGATACGCAGTATTTT.